The entry below gives a single T cell receptor (beta chain) sequence along with its context. Sequencing was performed with immunoSEQ multiplex PCR; in TCRdb, only in-frame clones are kept and a portion is missing. The sample has over 50,000 clones, more than 80% seen once. Germline-derived CDR1 and CDR2 are LNHDA and SQIVND (reference sequence). The CDR3 has 15 residues. The ends were cut back, 8 bases at V and 4 bases at J, with 20 bases in the middle. The data belong to a study of T cell changes during pregnancy in multiple sclerosis. Sample: peripheral blood, taken in the first trimester of pregnancy. This chain uses TRBV19 with TRBJ1-2, with a weak D call TRBD1 (6 bases). The source of this sequence is a female donor in good health, enrolled as a control in a pregnancy study. The CDR3 is CASSRPGQSIYGYTF. In DNA form, the CDR3 reads TGTGCCAGTTCCCGACCCGGACAGTCAATCTATGGCTACACCTTC. The entire variable domain, with the rest obtained from reference TRBV19 and TRBJ1-2, is as follows: DGGITQSPKYLFRKEGQNVTLSCEQNLNHDAMYWYRQDPGQGLRLIYYSQIVNDFQKGDIAEGYSVSREKKESFPLTVTSAQKNPTAFYLCASSRPGQSIYGYTFGSGTRLTVV.